The clone carrying this T cell receptor (beta chain) was observed many times. What it recognizes is unknown. TCRdb re-analysed the reads in MiXCR, keeping a single row per CDR3 protein. The top ten hold more than 2.5% of the sample, which has some 300,000 distinct CDR3 sequences, roughly 9.3% seen once. The entry originates in a study of T cell repertoires in cytomegalovirus infection. Overall study: Matching HLA type, along with CMV infection, was indicated by public TCR beta signatures.

Whole-study findings and limits: Predominance within the ex vivo response was attributable to HLA-C-restricted CMV-specific TCR beta clonotypes. Summed frequency of public TCR beta families distinguished CMV carriers with the relevant HLA.

Trimming at V came to 7 bases and at J to 3 bases, leaving 13 bases not matched to a gene. CDR1 and CDR2 from the germline V gene are MNHEY and SVGAGI. The CDR3 spans 17 residues. V usage is TRBV6-5 and J usage is TRBJ1-2; 11 bases map to TRBD1. Sequencing input: PBMCs. The sequence derives from a human donor in good health (CMV status not recorded). Some clones in this sample may be carry-over from other donors' samples. The CDR3 region is CASTLLWTGGSYYGYTF. The CDR3 DNA reads as TGTGCCAGCACTCTACTGTGGACAGGGGGCTCATACTATGGCTACACCTTC.